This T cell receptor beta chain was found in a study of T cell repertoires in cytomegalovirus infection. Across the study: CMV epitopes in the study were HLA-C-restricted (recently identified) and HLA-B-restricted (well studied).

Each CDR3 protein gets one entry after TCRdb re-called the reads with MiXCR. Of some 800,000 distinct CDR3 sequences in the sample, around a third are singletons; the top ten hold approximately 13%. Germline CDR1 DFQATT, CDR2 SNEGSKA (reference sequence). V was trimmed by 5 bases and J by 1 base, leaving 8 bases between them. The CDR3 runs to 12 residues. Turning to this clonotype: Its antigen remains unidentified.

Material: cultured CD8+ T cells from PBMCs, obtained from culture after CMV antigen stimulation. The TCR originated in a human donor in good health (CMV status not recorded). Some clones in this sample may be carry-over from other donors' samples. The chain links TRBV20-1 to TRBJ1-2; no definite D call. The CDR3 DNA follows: TGCAGTGCTTTTGAAATTAACTATGGCTACACCTTC. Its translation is CSAFEINYGYTF.